This entry lists 3 T cell receptor beta chains sequenced from one sample in a study of blood T cell repertoires in COVID-19. Libraries were prepared by immunoSEQ multiplex PCR; TCRdb keeps only in-frame clonotypes and omits some of them. The sample consists of about 210,000 clones, approximately 86% of them appearing once. The sequencing input was peripheral blood. All receptors derive from a man aged 55 to 69 with COVID-19, enrolled during active disease.

The rearrangement uses TRBV27 and TRBJ2-2; D is unclear. Per the germline V gene, CDR1 is MNHEY and CDR2 is SMNVEV (reference sequence). The CDR3 is made up of 13 amino acids. Trimming left V 2 bases short and J 5 bases short, with 6 bases between. This CDR3 reads CASSLGRTGELFF. CDR3 bases: TGTGCCAGCAGTTTAGGTAGAACCGGGGAGCTGTTTTTT.

The gene calls are TRBV2 and TRBJ2-1; 8 bases are a match to TRBD2. J gave up 9 bases and V 4 bases, and 11 bases lay outside the gene matches. The CDR3 runs to 15 residues. Germline assignment: CDR1 SNHLY and CDR2 FYNNEI. CDR3 region: CASSALAGTHGEQFF. CDR3 sequence (DNA): TGTGCCAGCAGTGCCTTAGCGGGGACCCACGGTGAGCAGTTCTTC.

The chain carries TRBV30 and TRBJ2-7, with 8 bases matching TRBD1. Germline CDR1 is GTSNPN and CDR2 is SVGIG (reference sequence). J was trimmed by 3 bases and V by 7 bases; bases with no gene match: 5. CDR3 size: 12 residues. CDR3 DNA: TGTGCCTCGAGGACAGGGCTCTACGAGCAGTACTTC. This translates into CASRTGLYEQYF.